These 11 T cell receptor beta chains were all obtained from the same sample, sequenced in a study of T cells in localized non-small cell lung cancer. Method: immunoSEQ multiplex PCR; TCRdb's copy keeps in-frame clones and lacks some. The repertoire includes some 25,000 clones, roughly 90% of them detected once, and about 15% sits in the top ten. The starting material was peripheral blood, obtained before any cancer treatment. The source of these receptors is a man between 40 and 70 years old with stage III squamous cell lung carcinoma.

This clone was detected only a few times. The rearrangement links TRBV6-1 to TRBJ1-5; D is possibly TRBD1 (5 bases). Per the germline V gene, CDR1 is MNHNS and CDR2 is SASEGT. This CDR3 has 14 amino acids. V was pared by 3 bases and J by 3 bases, with 9 bases between. CDR3 protein: CASSDPGPNQPQHF. For the CDR3, the DNA is TGTGCCAGCAGTGACCCGGGACCCAATCAGCCCCAGCATTTT.

The V gene is TRBV28, the J gene TRBJ2-5; D could derive from TRBD1 or TRBD2 (5 bases each). V was trimmed by 8 bases and J by 4 bases, leaving 11 bases between them. CDR1 is MDHEN, CDR2 SYDVKM, per germline. This CDR3 spans 12 amino acids. The CDR3 sequence: CASRRGGETQYF. In nucleotides, the CDR3 is TGTGCCAGCCGACGTGGGGGAGAGACCCAGTACTTC.

The chain employs TRBV5-4 and TRBJ2-1, with 7 bases identical to TRBD2. V shed 5 bases, J shed 8 bases, and the junction held 13 bases outside the gene matches. Germline V gene data show CDR1 as SGHNT and CDR2 as YYREEE (reference sequence). The CDR3 runs to 15 residues. The CDR3 region is CASSSSGGTRDEQFF. For the CDR3, the DNA is TGTGCCAGCAGTTCCTCCGGGGGGACCAGGGATGAGCAGTTCTTC.

The J gene is TRBJ2-7, the V gene TRBV5-1; D might be TRBD1 or TRBD2, each matching 5 bases. Germline V gene lookup returns CDR1 SGHRS and CDR2 YFSETQ. V lost 3 bases and J lost 4, with 14 bases in between. There are 14 residues in the CDR3. The CDR3 spells CASSSGTGFYEQYF. The CDR3 DNA reads TGCGCCAGCAGCTCCGGGACGGGATTTTACGAGCAGTACTTC.

The chain carries TRBV5-1 and TRBJ2-5; a possible D gene is TRBD2 (6 bases). The CDR3 sequence is 14 residues long. Trimming left V 1 base short and J 5 bases short, with 12 bases between. The germline CDR1 and CDR2 sequences are SGHRS and YFSETQ. Here the CDR3 reads CASSLQGGRETQYF. The CDR3 DNA is TGCGCCAGCAGCTTGCAGGGAGGACGGGAGACCCAGTACTTC.

This rearrangement joins TRBV7-9 to TRBJ1-4; TRBD1 matches 10 bases. The CDR3 contains 15 residues. Germline CDR1 SEHNR, CDR2 FQNEAQ (reference sequence). The J segment lost 5 bases and the V segment lost 6 bases, leaving 6 bases of the junction unmatched. The CDR3 DNA reads TGTGCCAGCAGACCGACAGGGGGCGCGAATGAAAAACTGTTTTTT. As protein: CASRPTGGANEKLFF. The whole variable domain, remainder taken from reference TRBV7-9 and TRBJ1-4, is DTGVSQNPRHKITKRGQNVTFRCDPISEHNRLYWYRQTLGQGPEFLTYFQNEAQLEKSRLLSDRFSAERPKGSFSTLEIQRTEQGDSAMYLCASRPTGGANEKLFFGSGTQLSVL.

This clone was observed a handful of times. The chain combines TRBV5-6 with TRBJ2-5; D is unclear. The CDR3 loop spans 15 amino acids. Germline CDR1 SGHDT, CDR2 YYEEEE. V shed 0 bases and J shed 2 bases, with 11 bases lying between them. The CDR3 sequence: CASSLGPTVQETQYF. The CDR3 DNA is TGTGCCAGCAGCTTGGGGCCAACAGTACAAGAGACCCAGTACTTC.

V and J are TRBV7-3 and TRBJ1-1, with unresolved D. The CDR3 length is 13 residues. Germline V gene sequence: CDR1 SGHTA, CDR2 FQGTGA. Trimming pared 4 bases from V and 2 bases from J, leaving 8 bases between. The CDR3 loop reads CASSSDGNTEAFF. CDR3 DNA: TGTGCCAGCAGCTCGGACGGAAACACTGAAGCTTTCTTT. The full variable domain, completed using reference TRBV7-3 and TRBJ1-1, is GAGVSQTPSNKVTEKGKYVELRCDPISGHTALYWYRQSLGQGPEFLIYFQGTGAADDSGLPNDRFFAVRPEGSVSTLKIQRTERGDSAVYLCASSSDGNTEAFFGQGTRLTVV.

The sample holds one count of this clone. The chain carries TRBV27 and TRBJ2-3; the D gene could be TRBD1 or TRBD2 (5 bases each). In germline, CDR1 is MNHEY, CDR2 SMNVEV (reference sequence). Trimming left V 2 bases short and J 2 bases short, with 11 bases between. CDR3 size: 15 residues. CDR3 in DNA: TGTGCCAGCAGTTTAGAGGGGACCTTCACAGATACGCAGTATTTT. Protein product: CASSLEGTFTDTQYF.

V and J are TRBV2 and TRBJ1-4; D is unclear. CDR1 is SNHLY and CDR2 is FYNNEI in the germline V gene. V dropped 3 bases and J dropped 7 bases, with 9 bases sitting between them. This CDR3 has 13 amino acids. CDR3 sequence (DNA): TGTGCCAGCAGTGATCTGGCGGGTGAAAAACTGTTTTTT. Translating it yields CASSDLAGEKLFF. Complete variable domain (other parts from reference TRBV2 and TRBJ1-4): EPEVTQTPSHQVTQMGQEVILRCVPISNHLYFYWYRQILGQKVEFLVSFYNNEISEKSEIFDDQFSVERPDGSNFTLKIRSTKLEDSAMYFCASSDLAGEKLFFGSGTQLSVL.

The V and J genes are TRBV5-1 and TRBJ1-6; the match to TRBD1 covers 10 bases. This CDR3 region has 16 residues. CDR1 is SGHRS and CDR2 is YFSETQ in the germline V gene. Trimming at V came to 0 bases and at J to 10 bases, leaving 7 bases not matched to a gene. The CDR3 is CASSLGGTGVDSPLHF. CDR3 DNA: TGCGCCAGCAGCTTGGGAGGGACAGGGGTAGACTCACCCCTCCACTTT.